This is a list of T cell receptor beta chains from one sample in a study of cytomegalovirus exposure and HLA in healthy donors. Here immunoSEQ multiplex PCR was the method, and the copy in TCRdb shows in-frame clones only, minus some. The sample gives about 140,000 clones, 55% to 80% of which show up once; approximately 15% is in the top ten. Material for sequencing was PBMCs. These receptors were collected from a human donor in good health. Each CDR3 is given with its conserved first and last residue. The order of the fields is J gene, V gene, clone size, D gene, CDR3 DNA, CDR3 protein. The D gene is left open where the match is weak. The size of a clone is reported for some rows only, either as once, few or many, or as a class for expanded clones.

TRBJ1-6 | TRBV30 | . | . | TGTGCCTGGACCGGCGGGGGGAATTCACCCCTCCACTTT | CAWTGGGNSPLHF
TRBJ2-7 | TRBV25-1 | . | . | TGTGCCAGCAGTGAATTCCACGGGGGTCTAGAAGAGCAGTACTTC | CASSEFHGGLEEQYF
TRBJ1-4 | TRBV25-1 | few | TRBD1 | TGTGCCAGCAGTGAATGGACAGGTTGGGAAGAAAAACTGTTTTTT | CASSEWTGWEEKLFF
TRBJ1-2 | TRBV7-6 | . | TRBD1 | TGTGCCAGCAGCATCGGGACAGGGGGCCTTCAGGGCTACACCTTC | CASSIGTGGLQGYTF
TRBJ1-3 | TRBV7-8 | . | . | TGTGCCAGCAGCTTAGATAGCGGAAACACCATATATTTT | CASSLDSGNTIYF
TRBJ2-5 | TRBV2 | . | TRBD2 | TGTGCCAGCAGTGATCCAATACCTGGACTAGTGGCTCAAGAGACCCAGTACTTC | CASSDPIPGLVAQETQYF
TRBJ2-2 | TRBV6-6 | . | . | TGTGCCAGGCGGGTAGGGAACACCGGGGAGCTGTTTTTT | CARRVGNTGELFF
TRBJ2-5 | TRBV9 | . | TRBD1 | TGTGCCAGCAGCGTAGCTGGTACCAGGGGGGAGACCCAGTACTTC | CASSVAGTRGETQYF
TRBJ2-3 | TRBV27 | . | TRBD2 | TGTGCCAGCAGTCAAGCGGGAGGCCATAGAGATACGCAGTATTTT | CASSQAGGHRDTQYF
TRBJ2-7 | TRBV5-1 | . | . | TGCGCCAGCAGGATGGACAGCTCCTACGAGCAGTACTTC | CASRMDSSYEQYF
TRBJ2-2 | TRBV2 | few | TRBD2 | TGTGCCAGCAGTGAAGCGTACGGGAGGGTGAACACCGGGGAGCTGTTTTTT | CASSEAYGRVNTGELFF
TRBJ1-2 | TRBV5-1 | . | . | TGCGCCAGCAGTGAAAATTCCTTAGTCGCGGGTGGCTACACCTTC | CASSENSLVAGGYTF
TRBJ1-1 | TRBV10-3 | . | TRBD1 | TGTGCCATCAGTGAGTCGACAGGGACTGAAGCTTTCTTT | CAISESTGTEAFF
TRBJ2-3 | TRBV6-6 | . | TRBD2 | TGTGCCAGCAGTTACCCCGGGACTACAGTAGATACGCAGTATTTT | CASSYPGTTVDTQYF
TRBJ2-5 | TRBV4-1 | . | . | TGCGCCAGCAGCCAAGGAGATATAGAGACCCAGTACTTC | CASSQGDIETQYF
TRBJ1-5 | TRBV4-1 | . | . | TGCGCCAGCAGCCAAGATCGCGTCCCATATAGCAATCAGCCCCAGCATTTT | CASSQDRVPYSNQPQHF
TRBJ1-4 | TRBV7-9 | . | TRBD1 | TGTGCCAGCAGCTCGACACAGGGGGCGCGTGAAAAACTGTTTTTT | CASSSTQGAREKLFF
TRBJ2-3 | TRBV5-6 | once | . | TGTGCCAGCAGCCGGACTTCACTAGATACGCAGTATTTT | CASSRTSLDTQYF
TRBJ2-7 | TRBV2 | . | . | TGTGCCAGCAGTGATTTCCTAGCTGGTTCGGGGGAGCAGTACTTC | CASSDFLAGSGEQYF
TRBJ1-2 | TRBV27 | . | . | TGTGCCAGCAGTCCCCAGGCTAACTATGGCTACACCTTC | CASSPQANYGYTF
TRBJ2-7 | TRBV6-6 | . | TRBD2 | TGTGCCAGCAGGATAAGGACTAGCGGGAGCTACGAGCAGTACTTC | CASRIRTSGSYEQYF
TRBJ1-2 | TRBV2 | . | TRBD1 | TGTGCCAGCAACCCGGGACAGCAGAACTATGGCTACACCTTC | CASNPGQQNYGYTF
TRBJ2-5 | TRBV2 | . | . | TGTGCCAGCAGTTTGTGGGAAAGGGGCGAGACCCAGTACTTC | CASSLWERGETQYF
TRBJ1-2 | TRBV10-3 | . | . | TGTGCCATCAGTGGGGGGGAGTATGGCTACACCTTC | CAISGGEYGYTF
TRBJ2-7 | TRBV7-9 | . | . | TGTGCCAGCAGCGGGCAGAGAAGCTCCTACGAGCAGTACTTC | CASSGQRSSYEQYF
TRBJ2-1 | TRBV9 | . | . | TGTGCCAGCAGCGTAGGCACAGGGTGGATCAATGAGCAGTTCTTC | CASSVGTGWINEQFF
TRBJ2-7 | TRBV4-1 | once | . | TGCGCCAGCAGCCAAGAACTAGCCTACGAGCAGTACTTC | CASSQELAYEQYF
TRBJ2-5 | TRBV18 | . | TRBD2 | TGTGCCAGCTCACCACCGACGACTAGCGGTACGACCCAGTACTTC | CASSPPTTSGTTQYF
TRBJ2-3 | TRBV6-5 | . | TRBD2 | TGTGCCAGCAGGCTAGCGGGAGGAGCAGATACGCAGTATTTT | CASRLAGGADTQYF
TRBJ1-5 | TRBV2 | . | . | TGTGCCAGCAAGCTTGAGGGACTACGCAATCAGCCCCAGCATTTT | CASKLEGLRNQPQHF
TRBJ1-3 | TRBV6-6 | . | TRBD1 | TGTGCCAGCAGTCCAGGGGGAGTGGGAAACACCATATATTTT | CASSPGGVGNTIYF
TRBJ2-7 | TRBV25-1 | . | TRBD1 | TGTGCCAGCAGTGACAGTAGACAGGGTTCCCCCTACGAGCAGTACTTC | CASSDSRQGSPYEQYF
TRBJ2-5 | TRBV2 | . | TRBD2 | TGTGCCAGCAGTTCAGCTAGCGGGAGGGGAGGGGAGACCCAGTACTTC | CASSSASGRGGETQYF
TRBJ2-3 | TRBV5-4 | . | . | TGTGCCAGCAGCACCGAGCTAGCCAGCACAGATACGCAGTATTTT | CASSTELASTDTQYF
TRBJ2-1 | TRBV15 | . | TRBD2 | TGTGCCACCAGCAGACTAGCGGGAGCCCCCGGCTCCTACAATGAGCAGTTCTTC | CATSRLAGAPGSYNEQFF
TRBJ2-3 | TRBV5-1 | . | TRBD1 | TGCGCCAGCAGCTTCATGGGACAGGGTGTAGATACGCAGTATTTT | CASSFMGQGVDTQYF